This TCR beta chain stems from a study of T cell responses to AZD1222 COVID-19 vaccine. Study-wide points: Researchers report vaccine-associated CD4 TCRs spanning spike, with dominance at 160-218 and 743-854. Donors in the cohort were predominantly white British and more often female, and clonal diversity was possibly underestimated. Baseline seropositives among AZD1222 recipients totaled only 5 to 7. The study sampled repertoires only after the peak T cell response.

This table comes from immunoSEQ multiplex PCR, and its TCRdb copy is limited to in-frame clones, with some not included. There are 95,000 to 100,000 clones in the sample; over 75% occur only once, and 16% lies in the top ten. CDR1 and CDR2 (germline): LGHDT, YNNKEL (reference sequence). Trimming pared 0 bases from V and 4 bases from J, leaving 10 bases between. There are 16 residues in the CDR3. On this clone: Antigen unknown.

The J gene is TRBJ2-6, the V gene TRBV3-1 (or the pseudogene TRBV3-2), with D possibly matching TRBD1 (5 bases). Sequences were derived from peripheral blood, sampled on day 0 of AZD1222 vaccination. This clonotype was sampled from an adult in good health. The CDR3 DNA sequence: TGTGCCAGCAGCCAAGAAGGACATACCGGGGCCAACGTCCTGACTTTC. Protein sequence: CASSQEGHTGANVLTF.